The 10 T cell receptor beta chains in this list originate from one sample, sequenced in a study of somatic mutations in cytotoxic T cells in rheumatoid arthritis. Assay: immunoSEQ multiplex PCR; the TCRdb copy retains only in-frame clones and omits some. This table holds 6,300 or so clones, approximately 77% found once. The source was CD8+ T cells sorted from blood, collected at a follow-up visit. The receptors shown here come from a woman in her 70s with rheumatoid arthritis.

This clone was seen only once. J is TRBJ2-7 and V is TRBV7-9, with D possibly matching TRBD2 (6 bases). Trimming pared 5 bases from V and 5 bases from J, leaving 10 bases between. Germline V CDR1 and CDR2: SEHNR, FQNEAQ (reference sequence). This CDR3 is built from 12 residues. The CDR3 region has the DNA TGTGCCAGCAGCAAGCCTAGCGACGAGCAGTACTTC. It specifies CASSKPSDEQYF.

This clone was found once. This chain connects TRBV27 to TRBJ1-1; the D is unclear. V lost 3 bases and J 0 bases, leaving 5 bases between the germline ends. CDR1 is MNHEY and CDR2 is SMNVEV in the germline V gene (reference sequence). The CDR3 sequence is 13 residues long. The CDR3 nucleotides read TGTGCCAGCAGTTTCCGCATGAACACTGAAGCTTTCTTT. It encodes CASSFRMNTEAFF.

The chain is built from TRBV7-2 and TRBJ1-2; D ambiguous. The CDR3 runs to 13 residues. Trimming stripped 5 bases from V and 4 bases from J, with 11 bases between. CDR1 is SGHTA, CDR2 FQGNSA, per germline. This chain's CDR3 is CASSPPYPYGYTF. CDR3 DNA: TGTGCCAGCAGCCCCCCCTACCCCTATGGCTACACCTTC.

About this clone itself: Mismatch with germline at one junction end may stem from a read error. The chain uses TRBV5-1 and TRBJ2-7; D gene unclear. The germline V gene has CDR1 SGHRS and CDR2 YFSETQ. This CDR3 region has 9 residues. This CDR3 reads CALPYGQYF. CDR3 nucleotide sequence: TGCGCCCTCCCCTACGGGCAGTACTTC.

For this clone: This sample also contains other DNA sequences that code for the same CDR3. DNA of the CDR3: TGCAGCGTTGCCAGAGGCAACTACGAGCAGTACTTC. Translation: CSVARGNYEQYF. The chain links TRBV29-1 to TRBJ2-7, with D hard to call. Looked up from germline, CDR1 is SQVTM and CDR2 is ANQGSEA. This CDR3 spans 12 amino acids. V shed 4 bases and J shed 3 bases, with 10 bases lying between them.

The J gene is TRBJ2-3, the V gene TRBV7-6, with TRBD2 identical over 8 bases. The CDR3 sequence is 16 residues long. V was clipped by 5 bases and J by 3 bases; unmatched bases: 10. Per germline, CDR1 SGHVS and CDR2 FNYEAQ. Written as DNA, the CDR3 is TGTGCCAGCAGCCTCCACGGGGGCGGGAGGACAGATACGCAGTATTTT. It is translated as CASSLHGGGRTDTQYF.

The chain joins TRBV27 to TRBJ1-1, with D possibly matching TRBD1 (5 bases). Deletions cut 2 bases from V and 1 base from J, with 11 bases between. CDR1 and CDR2 from the germline V gene are MNHEY and SMNVEV (reference sequence). This CDR3 region has 15 residues. CDR3 bases: TGTGCCAGCAGTTTAGGCGGGACTTCGAACACTGAAGCTTTCTTT. It encodes CASSLGGTSNTEAFF.

This chain uses TRBV4-1 with TRBJ1-2; 7 nucleotides line up with TRBD1. CDR3 length: 16 residues. Germline V gene data show CDR1 as MGHRA and CDR2 as YSYEKL. V was clipped by 0 bases and J by 4 bases; unmatched bases: 8. The CDR3 DNA reads TGCGCCAGCAGCCAAGATCCTGGACAGGTGGCCTATGGCTACACCTTC. This sequence encodes CASSQDPGQVAYGYTF.

The chain has TRBV29-1 and TRBJ2-7; D gene uncertain. The V end lost 0 bases, the J end lost 1 base, and 7 bases lay between the germline ends. The length of the CDR3 is 13 residues. The germline V gene encodes CDR1 SQVTM and CDR2 ANQGSEA. This CDR3 is CSVEDIGSYEQYF. Here the CDR3 DNA reads TGCAGCGTTGAAGATATCGGATCCTACGAGCAGTACTTC.

The chain is built from TRBV28 and TRBJ2-7; no firm D call. The V end lost 3 bases, the J end lost 0 bases, and 12 bases lay between the germline ends. The CDR3 spans 15 residues. CDR1 and CDR2 (germline): MDHEN, SYDVKM. The CDR3 DNA reads as TGTGCCAGCAGTTTTTCGTATGGGTCCTCCTACGAGCAGTACTTC. Encoded protein: CASSFSYGSSYEQYF.